One and the same sample provided the 10 T cell receptor beta chains below, sequenced in a study of glioma-infiltrating T cells. Amplification of TCR alpha and beta CDR3 regions from RNA used iRepertoire nested multiplex PCR. One entry per CDR3 protein, called by TCRdb with MiXCR from the multiplex PCR reads. The sample comprises over 120,000 distinct CDR3 sequences, about two fifths of which are singletons, and around 18% rests with the top ten. The sequenced sample consisted of glioma tissue, nonneoplastic brain tissue, or PBMCs (not recorded which). The receptors shown here come from a human donor with low-grade glioma or glioblastoma, undergoing nonglioma brain surgery, or in good health (not recorded which).

This clonotype was seen repeatedly, ten times or more. The CDR3 coding sequence is TGTGCCAGCAGCTCTGACACACACAATGAGCAGTTCTTC. Protein sequence: CASSSDTHNEQFF. The rearrangement links TRBV6-2 or TRBV6-3 to TRBJ2-1; D gene unclear. The V and J ends lost 6 bases and 5 bases respectively, with 11 bases between them. CDR1 and CDR2 from the germline V gene are MNHEY and SVGEGT. The CDR3 spans 13 residues.

This chain connects TRBV27 to TRBJ2-5, with TRBD1 as a possible D gene (5 bases). V lost 8 bases to trimming and J lost 5 bases, with 15 bases between them. Germline CDR1 is MNHEY and CDR2 is SMNVEV (reference sequence). The CDR3 runs to 13 residues. The CDR3 sequence: CASGQVGFETQYF. The DNA for the CDR3 is TGTGCCAGCGGACAAGTGGGATTTGAGACCCAGTACTTC.

This sequence joins TRBV20-1 and TRBJ2-1; D is undetermined. Germline V gene data show CDR1 as DFQATT and CDR2 as SNEGSKA (reference sequence). The CDR3 is made up of 11 amino acids. The germline V and J ends were trimmed by 6 bases and 6 bases, with 9 bases remaining between them. The CDR3: CSARYLNEQFF. The CDR3 DNA reads as TGCAGTGCCCGATACCTCAATGAGCAGTTCTTC.

The chain uses TRBV28 and TRBJ2-7; 7 bases agree with TRBD1. The germline V gene has CDR1 MDHEN and CDR2 SYDVKM. CDR3 length: 15 amino acids. V shed 3 bases and J 3 bases; nucleotides not matched to a gene: 8. The DNA of the CDR3 is TGTGCCAGCAGTTTTTCCTCGGCAGGGGGCTACGAGCAGTACTTC. The encoded protein is CASSFSSAGGYEQYF.

This clonotype was recorded only once. The V and J genes are TRBV20-1 and TRBJ1-6, with unresolved D. The CDR3 covers 15 residues. V was cut by 5 bases and J by 0 bases, with 11 bases left in between. Per germline, CDR1 DFQATT and CDR2 SNEGSKA (reference sequence). This CDR3 reads CSARSGSSYNSPLHF. CDR3 bases: TGCAGTGCTCGCAGCGGGAGCTCCTATAATTCACCCCTCCACTTT.

This clonotype was observed at least ten times. The chain is built from TRBV27 and TRBJ1-5; D remains ambiguous. Trimming shortened V by 3 bases and J by 1 base, and 4 bases separated the two germline ends. This CDR3 spans 13 amino acids. Germline V gene sequence: CDR1 MNHEY, CDR2 SMNVEV (reference sequence). The chain's CDR3 is CASSLSSNQPQHF. The CDR3 DNA reads TGTGCCAGCAGTTTGTCGAGCAATCAGCCCCAGCATTTT.

This clonotype has ten or more counts. The chain carries TRBV4-1 and TRBJ2-5; no reliable D call. The CDR3 consists of 14 residues. The V and J ends lost 1 base and 5 bases respectively, with 11 bases between them. Germline CDR1 reads MGHRA; CDR2 reads YSYEKL. The CDR3 loop reads CASSQVSVQETQYF. The CDR3 DNA reads as TGCGCCAGCAGCCAAGTTTCTGTCCAGGAGACCCAGTACTTC.

The chain couples TRBV29-1 to TRBJ1-1, with 7 nucleotides matching TRBD1. The CDR3 is 12 amino acids. From germline, CDR1 is SQVTM and CDR2 ANQGSEA. With 7 bases clipped from V and 0 bases from J, the junction kept 2 bases outside the gene matches. The CDR3 DNA sequence: TGCAGCGCACAGGGGATGAACACTGAAGCTTTCTTT. Protein product: CSAQGMNTEAFF.

This clonotype appeared many times. The V and J genes are TRBV4-2 and TRBJ2-1, with TRBD2 identical over 7 bases. Trimming took 4 bases from V and 5 from J; bases not matched to a gene: 8. Germline V CDR1 and CDR2: LGHNA, YNFKEQ. The CDR3 is made up of 15 amino acids. The DNA of the CDR3 is TGTGCCAGCAGCCTAACCGGGACTACAGACAATGAGCAGTTCTTC. This encodes CASSLTGTTDNEQFF.

The V and J genes are TRBV7-9 and TRBJ1-2, with 7 bases lining up with TRBD1. There are 14 residues in the CDR3. In germline, CDR1 is SEHNR, CDR2 FQNEAQ (reference sequence). Unmatched junction bases numbered 9, after V lost 5 bases and J lost 6 bases. CDR3 DNA: TGTGCCAGCAGCCCGGGACAGTTTGGGGATGGCTACACCTTC. Protein: CASSPGQFGDGYTF.